This T cell receptor (beta chain) was recorded in a study of blood T cell repertoires in COVID-19. Across the whole study: Donors in the United States, Italy and Spain gave samples during acute or convalescent COVID-19. From T cells, B-cell-depleted T cells, or PBMCs came the material, which was cDNA or gDNA.

This CDR3 has 13 amino acids. V lost 4 bases and J lost 4, with 9 bases in between. Germline lookup yields CDR1 SGHRS and CDR2 YFSETQ. Using immunoSEQ multiplex PCR, the repertoire was profiled, and TCRdb retains in-frame clones only, with some absent. Here the sample spans about 50,000 clones, about 88% being singletons. Material: peripheral blood. The TCR comes from a man between 35 and 55 years old with active COVID-19. This sequence joins TRBV5-1 and TRBJ1-3, with D possibly TRBD1 on 6 matching bases. The CDR3 protein is CASSPQGGNTIYF. The CDR3 DNA reads TGCGCCAGCAGCCCCCAGGGGGGAAACACCATATATTTT.